This T cell receptor beta chain was sequenced for a study of T cells in localized non-small cell lung cancer. The repertoire was sequenced with immunoSEQ multiplex PCR; TCRdb's copy has only in-frame clones and lacks some. This repertoire shows around 79,000 clones, around 80% found once; its top ten account for roughly 21%. Germline CDR1 is SGHTA and CDR2 is FQGTGA. V was clipped by 0 bases and J by 4 bases, with 6 bases between them. This CDR3 is 14 amino acids long. A remark on this clone: Antigen unknown.

The study, taken as a whole, reports: A median approximately 61 of the top 100 tumor clones appeared in adjacent lung. The tumor had only one region sequenced, so heterogeneity remains possible. Overall survival was longer when the density of T cells in the blood was higher. Uninvolved adjacent lung had more T cell clonality than any other tissue, topping tumor.

The TCR sequence derives from a man aged 40 to 70 with stage II squamous cell lung carcinoma. The chain employs TRBV7-3 and TRBJ2-2; no reliable D call. The sample in question was PBMCs, obtained before any cancer treatment. CDR3 protein: CASSLTGLTGELFF. In DNA, the CDR3 is TGTGCCAGCAGCTTAACCGGGCTCACCGGGGAGCTGTTTTTT.